The clone carrying this T cell receptor beta chain appeared a single time. Per the study methods: For nucleated cells, counts were estimated from reference gene primer amplification. Some clones are missing from TCRdb's copy, which holds only in-frame ones; the method was immunoSEQ multiplex PCR. D and trimming were read from the DNA, whereas the V and J calls and clone size are those reported in that table. Of 30,000 to 40,000 clones in the sample, approximately 85% were seen once. The CDR3 covers 16 residues. V trimming: 4 bases; J trimming: 2 bases; junction bases outside the gene matches: 5. Looked up from germline, CDR1 is LNHDA and CDR2 is SQIVND (reference sequence). This sample was included in a study of blood T cell repertoires in COVID-19. Study-wide context: Samples taken during acute and convalescent COVID-19 were collected in the United States, Italy and Spain. Sources were T cells, B-cell-depleted T cells, or PBMCs; the material itself was cDNA or gDNA.

The chain joins TRBV19 to TRBJ2-3; TRBD2 matches 11 bases. This sequence originates from a man aged 55 to 70 with active or convalescent COVID-19. Source material: peripheral blood. CDR3 amino acids: CASSTLAGGPTDTQYF. CDR3 sequence (DNA): TGTGCCAGTAGTACCTTAGCGGGAGGGCCCACAGATACGCAGTATTTT.